This T cell receptor (beta chain) was found in a study of beta chain features in type 1 diabetes. On the study more broadly: Examined across all samples were almost 110 million sorted cells.

Trimming removed 0 bases from V and 5 bases from J, with 10 bases in between. Germline-derived CDR1 and CDR2 are SNHLY and FYNNEI. The CDR3 extends over 14 amino acids. General study points: Naive, central memory and Treg TCRB repertoires appeared more alike in patients than in healthy donors.

Sorted cells reached over 98% purity in every population. This clone showed up just a few times. Its specificity is unknown. Of the isolated RNA, all was reverse transcribed, and so the sequenced material was expressed TCRB transcripts. Sequencing used immunoSEQ multiplex PCR; TCRdb keeps in-frame clones, though not all of them. Found here are roughly 300,000 clones, 8% of them singletons; the top ten hold less than 0.45%. The V gene is TRBV2, the J gene TRBJ1-1; no firm D call. The receptor comes from a woman between 18 and 30 years old in good health. Sequencing was carried out using central memory CD4+ T cells from blood. CDR3 amino acids: CASSEAPGRTEAFF. The DNA of the CDR3 is TGTGCCAGCAGTGAAGCGCCGGGAAGAACTGAAGCTTTCTTT.